This T cell receptor beta chain derives from a study of T cell responses to AZD1222 COVID-19 vaccine. The study's findings and limits: The donor group comprised mostly white British people and more females; the analysis possibly underestimated clonal diversity.

Measured with immunoSEQ multiplex PCR; TCRdb has only the in-frame clones, and not every one. The sample lists 65,000 to 75,000 clones, around 90% occurring once. Points on this clone: Its antigen is unknown.

Here the sequenced sample was peripheral blood, taken 28 days after the second dose of the MenACWY control vaccine. This TCR derives from an adult who received the MenACWY meningococcal vaccine as a control.

CDR3 bases: TGTGCCATCAGAAAATATGATCAGCCCCAGCATTTT. Translating gives CAIRKYDQPQHF. The genes are TRBV6-4 and TRBJ1-5; D is uncertain. Germline values: CDR1 MRHNA, CDR2 SNTAGT. The V gene lost 10 bases and the J gene lost 5 bases, with 12 bases spanning the gap. This CDR3 has 12 amino acids.